One sample yielded the 15 T cell receptor beta chains listed below, sequenced in a study of early T cells in non-severe SARS-CoV-2 infection. From the 5' RACE reads, TCRdb called clonotypes with MiXCR, one entry per CDR3 protein. The sample gives around 80,000 distinct CDR3 sequences, over 9.5% of which show up once; about 3% is in the top ten. Material: whole blood. Every receptor here comes from an adult who was a healthcare worker with PCR-confirmed SARS-CoV-2 infection or an uninfected control (not recorded which).

By sample share, this clonotype is large. This chain uses TRBV9 with TRBJ2-1; 7 bases line up with TRBD1. V gave up 0 bases and J gave up 8 bases; unmatched junction bases: 8. The CDR3 length is 15 residues. The germline V gene encodes CDR1 SGDLS and CDR2 YYNGEE. CDR3 in DNA: TGTGCCAGCAGCGTAGAGGGGGCGACGTGGGATGAGCAGTTCTTC. Translated, it gives CASSVEGATWDEQFF. The whole variable domain, filled in from reference TRBV9 and TRBJ2-1, reads DSGVTQTPKHLITATGQRVTLRCSPRSGDLSVYWYQQSLDQGLQFLIQYYNGEERAKGNILERFSAQQFPDLHSELNLSSLELGDSALYFCASSVEGATWDEQFFGPGTRLTVL.

This clonotype was seen only a few times. The CDR3 spells CAIRTGESQPQHF. The CDR3 DNA sequence: TGTGCCATCCGAACGGGGGAGAGTCAGCCCCAGCATTTT. The chain recombines TRBV6-2 or TRBV6-3 with TRBJ1-5; D is perhaps TRBD1 (5 bases). The CDR3 loop spans 13 amino acids. Per the germline V gene, CDR1 is MNHEY and CDR2 is SVGEGT. V shed 10 bases and J shed 6 bases, with 16 bases lying between them.

In this sample, this clonotype turned up many times. The J gene is TRBJ1-2, the V gene TRBV5-4; 7 bases are shared with TRBD1. The J segment lost 7 bases and the V segment lost 0 bases, leaving 6 bases of the junction unmatched. The CDR3 extends over 14 amino acids. Germline V gene lookup returns CDR1 SGHNT and CDR2 YYREEE (reference sequence). CDR3 region: CASSLGRGGSGYTF. The CDR3 bases are TGTGCCAGCAGCTTGGGCCGAGGGGGCTCTGGCTACACCTTC.

A few counts support this clonotype. The chain carries TRBV20-1 and TRBJ2-5, with D tentatively TRBD2 (5 bases). The V end was cut by 3 bases, the J end by 1 base, with 12 bases between. This CDR3 contains 14 residues. The germline gives CDR1 DFQATT, CDR2 SNEGSKA (reference sequence). The CDR3 loop is CSASEGVSQETQYF. The CDR3, as DNA: TGCAGTGCTAGTGAGGGTGTCAGCCAAGAGACCCAGTACTTC.

This clonotype was recorded many times. This rearrangement joins TRBV5-1 to TRBJ1-3; D uncertain. Germline V gene sequence: CDR1 SGHRS, CDR2 YFSETQ. The ends were cut back, 4 bases at V and 7 bases at J, with 18 bases in the middle. The CDR3 has 15 residues. The CDR3 DNA reads as TGCGCCAGCAGCGCCGACCCTTCTTCTGAGAACACCATATATTTT. It codes for CASSADPSSENTIYF.

The V gene is TRBV18, the J gene TRBJ1-6; D is ambiguous. The germline V gene encodes CDR1 KGHSH and CDR2 LQKENI. The ends were cut back, 4 bases at V and 0 bases at J, with 10 bases in the middle. This CDR3 comprises 16 residues. CDR3 region: CASSQGGSSYNSPLHF. The CDR3 DNA reads as TGTGCCAGCTCACAAGGCGGGAGCTCCTATAATTCACCCCTCCACTTT.

There are many counts of this clonotype. This chain connects TRBV12-3 or TRBV12-4 to TRBJ1-1, with D hard to call. V lost 5 bases and J 0 bases, leaving 13 bases between the germline ends. This CDR3 spans 15 amino acids. The CDR3 nucleotides are TGTGCCAGCAGTACCCTTGGAAGGTTGAACACTGAAGCTTTCTTT. Amino acid sequence: CASSTLGRLNTEAFF.

J is TRBJ2-5 and V is TRBV30; 9 bases are a match to TRBD1. Germline lookup yields CDR1 GTSNPN and CDR2 SVGIG (reference sequence). V was clipped by 5 bases and J by 3 bases; unmatched bases: 4. CDR3 size: 13 residues. CDR3 in amino acids: CAWGGQGEETQYF. Written as DNA, the CDR3 is TGTGCCTGGGGGGGACAGGGTGAAGAGACCCAGTACTTC. Full variable domain (rest looked up from reference TRBV30 and TRBJ2-5): SQTIHQWPATLVQPVGSPLSLECTVEGTSNPNLYWYRQAAGRGLQLLFYSVGIGQISSEVPQNLSASRPQDRQFILSSKKLLLSDSGFYLCAWGGQGEETQYFGPGTRLLVL.

This clonotype was seen repeatedly, ten times or more. The chain is built from TRBV3-1 and TRBJ2-4, with 9 nucleotides matching TRBD1. Per germline, CDR1 LGHDT and CDR2 YNNKEL (reference sequence). J lost 9 bases, V lost 1 base, and 4 bases had no gene match. This CDR3 is 14 amino acids long. As DNA, the CDR3 is TGTGCCAGCAGCCAAGCCTCGACAGGGGGCATTCAGTACTTC. It is translated as CASSQASTGGIQYF.

This clonotype appeared a few times. The J gene is TRBJ2-7, the V gene TRBV23-1; TRBD1 agrees at 12 bases. TRBV23-1 is filed as an ORF, its function uncertain. V lost 6 bases and J lost 3; bases outside the gene matches: 6. The CDR3 is made up of 15 amino acids. CDR3 residues: CASSRGTGGIYEQYF. CDR3 nucleotide sequence: TGCGCCAGCAGCCGGGGGACAGGGGGCATCTACGAGCAGTACTTC.

This clonotype appeared a few times. The rearrangement links TRBV20-1 to TRBJ2-1; TRBD2 agrees at 11 bases. The germline CDR1 and CDR2 sequences are DFQATT and SNEGSKA (reference sequence). This CDR3 is built from 14 residues. With V trimmed by 2 bases and J by 8 bases, 5 bases remained unmatched. CDR3 DNA: TGCAGTGCTAGAACTAGCGGGAGAGGCGATGAGCAGTTCTTC. Translating gives CSARTSGRGDEQFF.

At least ten counts were recorded for this clonotype. The DNA of the CDR3 is TGTGCCAGCAGCGAAAGGGACTATCCAAAGACCCAGTACTTC. Protein product: CASSERDYPKTQYF. The J gene is TRBJ2-5, the V gene TRBV7-2; 7 bases are shared with TRBD2. The CDR3 sequence is 14 residues long. Germline V CDR1 and CDR2: SGHTA, FQGNSA. Trimming took 5 bases from V and 6 from J; bases not matched to a gene: 9. The full variable domain, its missing parts supplied by reference TRBV7-2 and TRBJ2-5, is GAGVSQSPSNKVTEKGKDVELRCDPISGHTALYWYRQSLGQGLEFLIYFQGNSAPDKSGLPSDRFSAERTGGSVSTLTIQRTQQEDSAVYLCASSERDYPKTQYFGPGTRLLVL.

The chain uses TRBV5-4 and TRBJ2-7; D is undetermined. Germline loops: CDR1 SGHNT, CDR2 YYREEE (reference sequence). Trimming pared 1 base from V and 2 bases from J, leaving 10 bases between. The CDR3 is made up of 14 amino acids. CDR3 nucleotides: TGTGCCAGCAGCTTGATAGGTAGCCCCTACGAGCAGTACTTC. Protein: CASSLIGSPYEQYF.

This clonotype was counted ten times or more. This rearrangement joins TRBV12-3 or TRBV12-4 to TRBJ1-1; D is unclear. The CDR3 has 12 amino acids. Trimming stripped 3 bases from V and 10 bases from J, with 12 bases between. The CDR3 loop reads CASSLETHGAFF. In DNA, the CDR3 is TGTGCCAGCAGTTTGGAGACACACGGAGCTTTCTTT.

The gene calls are TRBV5-4 and TRBJ2-3; D is ambiguous. The CDR3 length is 13 residues. Germline CDR1 is SGHNT and CDR2 is YYREEE (reference sequence). V lost 2 bases to trimming and J lost 2 bases, with 6 bases between them. CDR3 loop: CASSLGPTDTQYF. Here the CDR3 DNA reads TGTGCCAGCAGCTTAGGGCCCACAGATACGCAGTATTTT.